A selection of T cell receptor beta chains follows, all from one sample in a study of blood T cell repertoires in COVID-19. Sequencing used immunoSEQ multiplex PCR; TCRdb keeps in-frame clones, though not all of them. This sample has over 200,000 clones, with 83% found just once. The sequenced sample was peripheral blood. Source of these receptors: a woman aged 30 to 39 with COVID-19, enrolled during active disease. Both conserved end residues are part of each CDR3. D genes are given only for firm matches. Only some rows state a clone size, as once, few, many or a class for expanded clones.

TRBV19	-	TRBJ2-2	-	CASSGPGELFF	TGTGCCAGTAGTGGGCCAGGGGAGCTGTTTTTT
TRBV7-8	-	TRBJ1-1	-	CASSLGLGATEAFF	TGTGCCAGCAGCTTAGGCCTAGGGGCCACTGAAGCTTTCTTT
TRBV30	-	TRBJ1-2	-	CAWSPNRAVHGYTF	TGTGCCTGGAGCCCCAACCGAGCCGTACATGGCTACACCTTC
TRBV3-1/TRBV3-2	TRBD1	TRBJ2-3	-	CASSQDPGQGDTQYF	TGTGCCAGCAGCCAAGACCCGGGACAGGGAGATACGCAGTATTTT
TRBV6-5	-	TRBJ1-1	-	CASSYREGTTEAFF	TGTGCCAGCAGTTACAGGGAGGGGACCACTGAAGCTTTCTTT
TRBV4-3	TRBD2	TRBJ2-3	-	CASSQDYRTSGDSKRWADTQYF	TGCGCCAGCAGCCAAGACTACCGGACTAGCGGGGATAGTAAGAGGTGGGCAGATACGCAGTATTTT
TRBV27	TRBD1	TRBJ2-7	-	CASTYSHGQATYEQYF	TGTGCCAGCACTTATTCCCATGGACAGGCGACTTACGAGCAGTACTTC
TRBV27	-	TRBJ1-4	once	CASSPRRRAEKLFF	TGTGCCAGCAGTCCTCGGCGGCGGGCAGAAAAACTGTTTTTT
TRBV5-1	TRBD2	TRBJ2-7	-	CASSPGLAGAIYEQYF	TGCGCCAGCAGCCCGGGACTAGCGGGAGCAATTTACGAGCAGTACTTC
TRBV7-2	TRBD2	TRBJ2-3	-	CASSTRTSGTDTQYF	TGTGCCAGCAGCACCAGGACTAGCGGCACAGATACGCAGTATTTT
TRBV2	TRBD2	TRBJ2-1	-	CASSVGSTSGRENEQFF	TGTGCCAGCAGTGTAGGATCTACTAGCGGGAGGGAGAATGAGCAGTTCTTC
TRBV20-1	-	TRBJ2-1	-	CSALRNEQFF	TGCAGTGCCCTTAGAAATGAGCAGTTCTTC
TRBV3-1/TRBV3-2	-	TRBJ2-7	-	CASSQSPSVRGRYEQYF	TGTGCCAGCAGCCAGAGCCCGTCCGTCAGGGGACGATACGAGCAGTACTTC
TRBV2	TRBD1	TRBJ2-1	-	CASSGTGGEGNEQFF	TGTGCCAGCAGCGGGACAGGGGGCGAGGGCAATGAGCAGTTCTTC
TRBV2	-	TRBJ2-1	-	CASSTKQGYNEQFF	TGTGCCAGCAGTACAAAACAGGGTTACAATGAGCAGTTCTTC
TRBV5-4	TRBD2	TRBJ2-3	-	CASSLRLAGGPTDTQYF	TGTGCCAGCAGCTTGCGACTAGCGGGAGGGCCGACAGATACGCAGTATTTT
TRBV6-5	TRBD2	TRBJ2-7	-	CASSQTSGGYEQYF	TGTGCCAGCAGTCAGACTAGCGGGGGCTACGAGCAGTACTTC
TRBV18	TRBD2	TRBJ2-3	-	CASSPLSGGVTDTQYF	TGTGCCAGCTCACCCCTTAGCGGGGGGGTGACAGATACGCAGTATTTT
TRBV6-2/TRBV6-3	-	TRBJ2-5	-	CASSVRDYQETQYF	TGTGCCAGCAGTGTTCGGGACTACCAAGAGACCCAGTACTTC
TRBV11-2	TRBD1	TRBJ2-3	-	CASTLTGTGSDTQYF	TGTGCCAGCACCTTAACCGGGACAGGGTCAGATACGCAGTATTTT
TRBV3-1/TRBV3-2	-	TRBJ1-5	once	CASSQTPPGNQPQHF	TGTGCCAGCAGCCAGACTCCACCGGGCAATCAGCCCCAGCATTTT
TRBV19	-	TRBJ2-1	-	CAGTLSAGEQFF	TGTGCTGGGACCCTCTCGGCGGGGGAGCAGTTCTTC
TRBV5-4	TRBD2	TRBJ2-7	few	CASSLGQGRAEQYF	TGTGCCAGCAGCCTAGGACAAGGGAGGGCCGAGCAGTACTTC
TRBV11-2	-	TRBJ2-2	-	CASSRWFLDPGELFF	TGTGCCAGCAGCCGGTGGTTCTTAGATCCCGGGGAGCTGTTTTTT
TRBV2	-	TRBJ1-3	once	CASSEALRDFSPWAGSGNTIYF	TGTGCCAGCAGTGAAGCGCTTCGGGACTTCTCTCCGTGGGCCGGCTCTGGAAACACCATATATTTT
TRBV6-5	-	TRBJ2-7	-	CASSYQEPQNSHEQYF	TGTGCCAGCAGTTACCAGGAACCACAGAATTCCCACGAGCAGTACTTC
TRBV28	-	TRBJ1-6	-	CASTLGRDNSPLHF	TGTGCCAGCACCCTGGGGAGGGATAATTCACCCCTCCACTTT
TRBV2	TRBD1	TRBJ1-4	-	CASSVDRVGEKLFF	TGTGCCAGCAGCGTCGACAGGGTAGGCGAAAAACTGTTTTTT
TRBV4-3	-	TRBJ1-2	-	CASSQEAGKTEGYTF	TGCGCCAGCAGCCAAGAAGCGGGAAAGACAGAAGGCTACACCTTC
TRBV7-9	-	TRBJ2-7	-	CASSPMGPYEQYF	TGTGCCAGCAGCCCTATGGGCCCCTACGAGCAGTACTTC
TRBV5-4	-	TRBJ2-6	-	CASSPRQAVSGANVLTF	TGTGCCAGCAGCCCCCGACAAGCTGTCTCTGGGGCCAACGTCCTGACTTTC
TRBV25-1	-	TRBJ1-4	once	CASSLGGQGEKLFF	TGTGCCAGCAGTCTCGGGGGGCAGGGGGAAAAACTGTTTTTT
TRBV18	TRBD2	TRBJ2-5	-	CASSPAGTSHQETQYF	TGTGCCAGCTCACCCGCCGGGACTAGCCACCAAGAGACCCAGTACTTC
TRBV7-9	-	TRBJ2-2	-	CASSPPSNTGELFF	TGTGCCAGCAGCCCCCCTTCGAACACCGGGGAGCTGTTTTTT
TRBV19	-	TRBJ1-1	few	CASRFGGNTEAFF	TGTGCCAGTAGGTTCGGGGGAAACACTGAAGCTTTCTTT
TRBV27	-	TRBJ1-1	-	CASSLGTRNTEAFF	TGTGCCAGCAGTTTAGGGACACGGAACACTGAAGCTTTCTTT
TRBV19	-	TRBJ1-5	-	CASSKQDHQPQHF	TGTGCCAGTAGTAAACAGGACCATCAGCCCCAGCATTTT
TRBV5-1	-	TRBJ2-7	-	CASSLDRVSNEQYF	TGCGCCAGCAGCTTGGACAGGGTCTCCAACGAGCAGTACTTC
TRBV6-1	-	TRBJ1-1	-	CASSEARGDTEAFF	TGTGCCAGCAGTGAAGCGCGGGGGGACACTGAAGCTTTCTTT
TRBV28	-	TRBJ1-6	-	CASIRGDWGNNSPLHF	TGTGCCAGCATTCGTGGGGACTGGGGAAATAATTCACCCCTCCACTTT
TRBV10-3	TRBD1	TRBJ1-2	few	CAINDRGSGYTF	TGTGCCATCAATGACAGGGGGTCTGGCTACACCTTC
TRBV7-9	TRBD1	TRBJ2-5	-	CASSPPTGWGETQYF	TGTGCCAGCAGCCCACCGACAGGGTGGGGAGAGACCCAGTACTTC